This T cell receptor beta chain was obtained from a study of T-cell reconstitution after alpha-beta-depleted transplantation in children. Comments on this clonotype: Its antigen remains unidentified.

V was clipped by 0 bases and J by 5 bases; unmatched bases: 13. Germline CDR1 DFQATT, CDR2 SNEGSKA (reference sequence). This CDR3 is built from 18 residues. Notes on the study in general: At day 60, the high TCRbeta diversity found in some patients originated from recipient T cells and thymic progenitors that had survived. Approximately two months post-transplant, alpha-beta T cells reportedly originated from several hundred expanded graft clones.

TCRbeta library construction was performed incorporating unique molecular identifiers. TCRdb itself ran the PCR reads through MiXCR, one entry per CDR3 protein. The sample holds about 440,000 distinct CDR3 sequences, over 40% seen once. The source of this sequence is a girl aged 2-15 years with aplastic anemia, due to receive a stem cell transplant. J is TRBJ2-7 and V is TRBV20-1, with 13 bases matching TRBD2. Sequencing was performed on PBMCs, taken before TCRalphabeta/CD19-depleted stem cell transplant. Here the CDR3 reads CSARDPTSGRGRVNEQYF. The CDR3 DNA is TGCAGTGCTAGAGATCCAACTAGCGGGAGGGGCCGGGTGAACGAGCAGTACTTC.